This T cell receptor beta chain was obtained from a study of blood T cell repertoires in COVID-19. In the study overall: COVID-19 samples, acute and convalescent, were from the United States, Italy and Spain. PBMCs, B-cell-depleted T cells, or T cells were the source of the cDNA or gDNA that made up the material.

Germline V CDR1 and CDR2: LNHDA, SQIVND (reference sequence). The ends were cut back, 10 bases at V and 2 bases at J, with 8 bases in the middle. The CDR3 covers 11 residues. Original handling: Scientists estimated how many nucleated cells there were by amplifying reference gene primers. Clones were read by immunoSEQ multiplex PCR, and TCRdb kept only the in-frame ones, dropping some. That table gives V, J and clone size, and the DNA gave D and trimming. In the table there are some 130,000 clones, more than 70% of which are singletons. The sample consisted of peripheral blood. The TCR was taken from a man aged 45-65 years with acute or convalescent COVID-19. The rearrangement links TRBV19 to TRBJ1-2; no firm D call. DNA of the CDR3: TGTGCCACTACCCACAACTATGGCTACACCTTC. Translated, it gives CATTHNYGYTF. Together with reference TRBV19 and TRBJ1-2, the CDR3 gives the full variable domain: DGGITQSPKYLFRKEGQNVTLSCEQNLNHDAMYWYRQDPGQGLRLIYYSQIVNDFQKGDIAEGYSVSREKKESFPLTVTSAQKNPTAFYLCATTHNYGYTFGSGTRLTVV.